These 15 T cell receptor beta chains were all obtained from the same sample, sequenced in a study of CD8+ T cells in alopecia areata. Treatment of the sample: oral pan-JAK inhibitor, 5-10 mg twice daily. In each case, RNA was isolated and then reverse transcribed into cDNA as the sequencing template. Profiled with immunoSEQ multiplex PCR; TCRdb holds only in-frame clones, not every one. The table shows approximately 210,000 clones, with approximately 45% occurring only once. Sample: CD4+ T cells sorted from blood, taken at roughly week 36, from a patient treated with tofacitinib. The source is a human donor with alopecia areata.

This clone was observed a handful of times. The chain joins TRBV29-1 to TRBJ2-3; the match to TRBD2 covers 11 bases. The CDR3 runs to 14 residues. Trimming at V came to 8 bases and at J to 4 bases, leaving 8 bases not matched to a gene. The germline gives CDR1 SQVTM, CDR2 ANQGSEA. The CDR3 sequence: CSWIAGGLADTQYF. CDR3 nucleotide sequence: TGCAGCTGGATAGCGGGAGGGCTAGCAGATACGCAGTATTTT.

The V and J genes are TRBV2 and TRBJ2-7, with 8 bases lining up with TRBD1. The CDR3 totals 12 residues. Losses at the gene ends were 10 bases for V and 3 bases for J; bases not matched to a gene: 5. Germline lookup yields CDR1 SNHLY and CDR2 FYNNEI. The CDR3 protein is CAIGDRFYEQYF. The CDR3 DNA reads as TGTGCCATTGGGGACAGGTTCTACGAGCAGTACTTC.

This clone came up a few times. The rearrangement joins TRBV10-3 to TRBJ1-5, with D uncertain. The germline V gene encodes CDR1 ENHRY and CDR2 SYGVKD. The CDR3 totals 15 residues. V shed 3 bases and J shed 0 bases, with 9 bases lying between them. CDR3 nucleotides: TGTGCCATCAGTGACCCCCAGCATAGCAATCAGCCCCAGCATTTT. Residues: CAISDPQHSNQPQHF.

The chain links TRBV29-1 to TRBJ2-7; possibly TRBD2 for D (6 bases). This CDR3 contains 13 residues. The V gene lost 3 bases and the J gene lost 5 bases, with 14 bases spanning the gap. Germline lookup yields CDR1 SQVTM and CDR2 ANQGSEA. CDR3 sequence (DNA): TGCAGCGTTGAGGAGGGCCAGACCCACGAGCAGTACTTC. It specifies CSVEEGQTHEQYF.

The rearrangement links TRBV15 to TRBJ2-5, with D possibly matching TRBD1 (5 bases). With 5 bases removed from V and 5 bases from J, the gap between germline ends came to 15 bases. CDR1 and CDR2 from the germline V gene are LNHNV and YYDKDF (reference sequence). The CDR3 sequence is 14 residues long. CDR3 amino acids: CATSAESGSETQYF. The CDR3, as DNA: TGTGCCACCAGCGCAGAATCAGGGTCGGAGACCCAGTACTTC.

Of note for this clone: A much larger clonotype is one base distant, so this may be a read error. Other nucleotide sequences in the sample specify the same CDR3. The genes are TRBV6-5 and TRBJ1-2; possibly TRBD1 for D (6 bases). Germline V gene sequence: CDR1 MNHEY, CDR2 SVGAGI. Trimming left V 6 bases short and J 2 bases short, with 10 bases between. The CDR3 has 13 residues. CDR3 protein: CASSRTGNYGYTF. In DNA form, the CDR3 reads TGTGCCAGCAGCCGTACAGGGAACTATGGCTACACCTTC.

The rearrangement links TRBV5-1 to TRBJ2-5, with TRBD2 matching over 13 bases. V was pared by 6 bases and J by 7 bases, with 9 bases of the junction left unmatched. This CDR3 is built from 15 residues. CDR1 and CDR2 (germline): SGHRS, YFSETQ. As DNA, the CDR3 is TGCGCCAGCACCCCACTAGCGGGAGGGCACGGGACCCAGTACTTC. This gives the protein CASTPLAGGHGTQYF.

Here the CDR3 reads CASSVVGKDSEAFF. CDR3 sequence (DNA): TGTGCCAGCAGCGTAGTGGGCAAGGACAGTGAAGCTTTCTTT. The chain joins TRBV9 to TRBJ1-1, with D tentatively TRBD1 (6 bases). The CDR3 sequence is 14 residues long. V was cut by 0 bases and J by 7 bases, with 13 bases left in between. Germline V gene sequence: CDR1 SGDLS, CDR2 YYNGEE.

The chain is built from TRBV15 and TRBJ2-5; D not resolved. CDR3 length: 13 residues. In germline, CDR1 is LNHNV, CDR2 YYDKDF (reference sequence). The V gene lost 1 base and the J gene lost 4 bases, with 7 bases spanning the gap. CDR3 loop: CATSRVQGETQYF. The CDR3, as DNA: TGTGCCACCAGCAGAGTTCAAGGAGAGACCCAGTACTTC.

The chain joins TRBV15 to TRBJ2-7; the D gene is possibly TRBD1 (6 bases). The CDR3 sequence is 13 residues long. Germline V CDR1 and CDR2: LNHNV, YYDKDF (reference sequence). V was trimmed by 4 bases and J by 4 bases, leaving 11 bases between them. The CDR3 here is CATSTGDRYEQYF. In DNA, the CDR3 is TGTGCCACCAGCACAGGGGATCGGTACGAGCAGTACTTC.

The J gene is TRBJ1-2, the V gene TRBV7-2; no reliable D call. Germline loops: CDR1 SGHTA, CDR2 FQGNSA. This CDR3 spans 15 amino acids. The V gene lost 1 base and the J gene lost 8 bases, with 17 bases spanning the gap. This CDR3 reads CASSLDNRQLSGYTF. The CDR3 bases are TGTGCCAGCAGCTTAGACAACCGTCAATTGAGCGGCTACACCTTC.

The V and J genes are TRBV12-5 and TRBJ2-2; D is possibly TRBD1 (6 bases). V gave up 2 bases and J gave up 6 bases, with 10 bases separating them. In germline, CDR1 is LGHNT, CDR2 FRNRAP. There are 14 residues in the CDR3. CDR3 DNA: TGTGCTAGTGGTTTGAAGGGGGACGCCGGGGAGCTGTTTTTT. It specifies CASGLKGDAGELFF.

The V gene is TRBV30, the J gene TRBJ2-5; maybe TRBD1 (6 bases). V lost 2 bases, J lost 4 bases, and 17 bases lay in between. Per the germline V gene, CDR1 is GTSNPN and CDR2 is SVGIG (reference sequence). The CDR3 has 15 residues. The CDR3 here is CAWSPLTGKGETQYF. The DNA of the CDR3 is TGTGCCTGGAGTCCCCTCACAGGGAAGGGAGAGACCCAGTACTTC.

The CDR3 is CAWSLQEGTEAFF. For the CDR3, the DNA is TGTGCCTGGAGTTTGCAGGAGGGGACTGAAGCTTTCTTT. V usage is TRBV30 and J usage is TRBJ1-1; possibly TRBD1 for D (5 bases). Between the trimmed V and J ends, which lost 2 bases and 5 bases, there was a span of 12 bases. This CDR3 contains 13 residues. Germline CDR1 reads GTSNPN; CDR2 reads SVGIG (reference sequence).

The chain couples TRBV6-1 to TRBJ2-7; a possible D gene is TRBD2 (6 bases). CDR3 size: 15 residues. V was pared by 3 bases and J by 5 bases, with 17 bases between. Germline V gene data show CDR1 as MNHNS and CDR2 as SASEGT. The CDR3 protein is CASSDRQLGRNEQYF. The CDR3 region has the DNA TGTGCCAGCAGTGACCGACAACTGGGGAGGAACGAGCAGTACTTC.